This T cell receptor (beta chain) was identified in a study of T-cell reconstitution after alpha-beta-depleted transplantation in children. Unique molecular identifiers were used in preparing the TCRbeta library. TCRdb reprocessed the PCR reads with MiXCR, giving one entry per CDR3 protein. Found here are around 380,000 distinct CDR3 sequences, approximately 11% of them singletons; the top ten hold roughly 5.5%. V lost 5 bases and J lost 3; bases outside the gene matches: 3. CDR3 length: 14 residues. Germline V gene lookup returns CDR1 MNHEY and CDR2 SMNVEV (reference sequence). The receptor comes from a human donor who donated a stem cell graft to a child with acute myeloid leukemia. The sample in question was PBMCs from the stem cell graft donor, obtained from the stem cell graft. The chain joins TRBV27 to TRBJ2-2; 7 bases align to TRBD1. The CDR3 loop reads CASSPTGYTGELFF. CDR3 coding DNA: TGTGCCAGCAGTCCGACAGGGTACACCGGGGAGCTGTTTTTT.